Each of the 5 T cell receptor beta chains below was sequenced from the same sample in a study of cytomegalovirus exposure and HLA in healthy donors. Produced via immunoSEQ multiplex PCR; TCRdb's table is partial and in-frame only. The repertoire consists of 200,000 to 250,000 clones, with over 75% occurring once and the leading ten covering roughly 2%. Sample: PBMCs. These receptors all come from a woman aged 18-29 years in good health and CMV-seropositive.

This rearrangement joins TRBV28 to TRBJ1-1; D unclear. Germline-derived CDR1 and CDR2 are MDHEN and SYDVKM. This CDR3 has 15 residues. V was trimmed by 7 bases and J by 0 bases, leaving 15 bases between them. The CDR3 region is CASTPWERMNTEAFF. In DNA form, the CDR3 reads TGTGCCAGCACCCCTTGGGAGCGCATGAACACTGAAGCTTTCTTT.

The V call is TRBV7-8, the J call TRBJ2-7, with D possibly being TRBD2 (6 bases). The CDR3 has 14 residues. The germline V gene encodes CDR1 SGHVS and CDR2 FQNEAQ. Trimming shortened V by 5 bases and J by 0 bases, and 11 bases separated the two germline ends. The CDR3 region has the DNA TGTGCCAGCAGCGACGGAGGGACCTCCTACGAGCAGTACTTC. It specifies CASSDGGTSYEQYF.

This chain uses TRBV6-5 with TRBJ2-3; weak D call: TRBD2 (6 bases). The V gene lost 2 bases and the J gene lost 2 bases, with 14 bases spanning the gap. The CDR3 is 16 residues long. Per germline, CDR1 MNHEY and CDR2 SVGAGI. CDR3: CASSYGAGLTTDTQYF. The CDR3 coding sequence is TGTGCCAGCAGTTACGGAGCGGGTCTTACCACAGATACGCAGTATTTT.

The V call is TRBV10-3, the J call TRBJ1-4; a weak D match, TRBD1 (5 bases). Germline V gene lookup returns CDR1 ENHRY and CDR2 SYGVKD. The germline V and J ends were trimmed by 3 bases and 8 bases, with 19 bases remaining between them. This CDR3 comprises 16 residues. In DNA, the CDR3 is TGTGCCATCAGTGAAGGAGGGAGACAGATGGGAGAAAAACTGTTTTTT. Its translation: CAISEGGRQMGEKLFF.

This clone was counted once. V gene TRBV14 combines with J gene TRBJ1-1, with 8 bases fitting TRBD1. The CDR3 length is 13 residues. V shed 4 bases, J shed 7 bases, and the junction held 5 bases outside the gene matches. The germline V gene encodes CDR1 SGHDN and CDR2 FVKESK. The CDR3 DNA sequence: TGTGCCAGCAGCCTCGGACAGGGCCGTGAAGCTTTCTTT. It specifies CASSLGQGREAFF.